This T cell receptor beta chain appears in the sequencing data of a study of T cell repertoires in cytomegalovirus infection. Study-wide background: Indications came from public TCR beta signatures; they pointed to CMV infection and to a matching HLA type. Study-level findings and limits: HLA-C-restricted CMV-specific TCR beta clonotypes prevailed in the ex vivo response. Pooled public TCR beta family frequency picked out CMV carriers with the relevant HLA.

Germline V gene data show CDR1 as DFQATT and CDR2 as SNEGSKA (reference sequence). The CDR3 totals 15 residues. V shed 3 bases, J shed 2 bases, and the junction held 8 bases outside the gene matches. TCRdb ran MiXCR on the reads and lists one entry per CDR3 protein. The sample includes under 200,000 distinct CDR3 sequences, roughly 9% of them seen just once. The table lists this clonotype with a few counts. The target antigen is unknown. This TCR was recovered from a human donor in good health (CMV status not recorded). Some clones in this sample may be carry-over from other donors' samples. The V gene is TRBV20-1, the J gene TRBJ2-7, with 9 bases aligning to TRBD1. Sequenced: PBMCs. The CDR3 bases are TGCAGTGCTAGTCAGTCGGACAGGGGAACCTACGAGCAGTACTTC. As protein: CSASQSDRGTYEQYF.